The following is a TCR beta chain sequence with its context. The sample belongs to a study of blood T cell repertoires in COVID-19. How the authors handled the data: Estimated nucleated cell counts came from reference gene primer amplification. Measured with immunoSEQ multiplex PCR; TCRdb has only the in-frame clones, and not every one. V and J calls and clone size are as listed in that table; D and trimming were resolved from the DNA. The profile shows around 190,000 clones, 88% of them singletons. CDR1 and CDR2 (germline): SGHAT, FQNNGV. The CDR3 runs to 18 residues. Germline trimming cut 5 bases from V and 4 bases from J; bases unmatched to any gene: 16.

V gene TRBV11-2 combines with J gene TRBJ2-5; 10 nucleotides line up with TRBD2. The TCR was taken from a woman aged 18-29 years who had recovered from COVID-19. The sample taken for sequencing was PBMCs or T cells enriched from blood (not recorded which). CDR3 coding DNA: TGTGCCAGCAGCCGGCGACTAGCGGGTGTGTTGGTTTCAGAGACCCAGTACTTC. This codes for CASSRRLAGVLVSETQYF.